The T cell receptor (beta chain) under discussion was sequenced for a study of shared clonotypes between healthy human individuals. Measured with immunoSEQ multiplex PCR; TCRdb has only the in-frame clones, and not every one. The table lists a few million clones, 93% of them singletons. This CDR3 has 16 residues. In germline, CDR1 is MNHEY, CDR2 SMNVEV (reference sequence). After removal of 5 bases from V and 1 base from J, the junction contained 9 bases not matched to a gene. Naive CD8 cells lacked CD45RO and underwent positive selection for CCR7, leaving out terminally differentiated effector memory CD45RA+ cells.

This chain connects TRBV27 to TRBJ1-2; 8 bases agree with TRBD1. This sequence was found in a man aged 18 to 29 in good health. Some clones in this sample may be carry-over from other donors' samples. The sample comprised naive CD8+ T cells from PBMCs. The DNA of the CDR3 is TGTGCCAGCAGTCCCAGCCCCACAGGGGGTAACTATGGCTACACCTTC. Encoded protein: CASSPSPTGGNYGYTF.